A single sample is the source of the 6 T cell receptor beta chains below, sequenced in a study of blood T cells in healthy people across ages. A second about 7 to 11 cycle PCR used barcoded and J-beta primers. TCRdb reprocessed the 5' RACE reads via MiXCR and lists one record per CDR3 protein. Of about a million distinct CDR3 sequences listed, around 48% are singletons. Sequenced: blood. These receptors were obtained from a man under 40 in good health.

There are many counts of this clonotype. The chain combines TRBV6-6 with TRBJ2-7; D might be TRBD1 or TRBD2, each matching 5 bases. The CDR3 loop spans 12 amino acids. Germline CDR1 is MNHNY and CDR2 is SVGAGI (reference sequence). With 6 bases removed from V and 2 bases from J, the gap between germline ends came to 8 bases. CDR3 sequence (DNA): TGTGCCAGCAGCGGGACGGCCTACGAGCAGTACTTC. Its translation is CASSGTAYEQYF.

The rearrangement joins TRBV4-3 to TRBJ2-7; 9 positions agree with TRBD1. Germline assignment: CDR1 LGHNA and CDR2 YSLEER. The CDR3 consists of 15 residues. J gave up 5 bases and V 1 base, and 6 bases lay outside the gene matches. The CDR3 loop is CASSQAWGQGDEQYF. As DNA, the CDR3 is TGCGCCAGCAGCCAAGCTTGGGGACAGGGAGACGAGCAGTACTTC.

This clonotype was detected only a few times. The V and J genes are TRBV27 and TRBJ2-7; 7 nucleotides line up with TRBD1. The CDR3 runs to 16 residues. V shed 3 bases, J shed 0 bases, and the junction held 8 bases outside the gene matches. Germline assignment: CDR1 MNHEY and CDR2 SMNVEV (reference sequence). The CDR3 sequence: CASSFNRGSPSYEQYF. The DNA for the CDR3 is TGTGCCAGCAGTTTCAACAGGGGTTCCCCCTCCTACGAGCAGTACTTC.

The rearrangement uses TRBV7-2 and TRBJ1-5, with 8 bases that match TRBD1. In germline, CDR1 is SGHTA, CDR2 FQGNSA. The length of the CDR3 is 13 residues. V gave up 5 bases and J gave up 7 bases; unmatched junction bases: 4. As DNA, the CDR3 is TGTGCCAGCAGCGGCCGACAGGGGCAGCCCCAGCATTTT. Protein sequence: CASSGRQGQPQHF.

The chain recombines TRBV6-5 with TRBJ2-1, with TRBD2 matching 10 bases. CDR3 length equals 17 residues. J was trimmed by 1 base and V by 4 bases; bases with no gene match: 7. Per germline, CDR1 MNHEY and CDR2 SVGAGI. CDR3 loop: CASSSLAGGLSYNEQFF. In nucleotides, the CDR3 is TGTGCCAGCAGTTCTTTAGCGGGGGGACTTTCCTACAATGAGCAGTTCTTC.

This clonotype was recorded a few times. The chain employs TRBV28 and TRBJ2-2, with D perhaps given as TRBD1 or TRBD2 (6 bases each). This CDR3 spans 16 amino acids. Germline lookup yields CDR1 MDHEN and CDR2 SYDVKM. V lost 3 bases and J 2 bases, leaving 13 bases between the germline ends. The CDR3 region is CASSFIGGPNTGELFF. The CDR3 DNA follows: TGTGCCAGCAGTTTCATCGGGGGCCCCAACACCGGGGAGCTGTTTTTT.